This TCR beta chain was sequenced during a study of T cell repertoires in cytomegalovirus infection. In the study overall: Public TCR beta signature analysis indicated the presence of both CMV infection and matching HLA type. Regarding the study as a whole: HLA-C-restricted CMV clonotypes gave the most frequent clonotype in two of eight donors.

The V and J ends lost 1 base and 3 bases respectively, with 13 bases between them. Germline CDR1 reads MNHEY; CDR2 reads SVGAGI. This CDR3 region has 15 residues. Via MiXCR, TCRdb re-called the reads, giving one row per CDR3 protein. The sample records about 400,000 distinct CDR3 sequences, roughly 18% being singletons. A note on this clonotype: Its specificity is unknown.

The J gene is TRBJ2-7, the V gene TRBV6-5, with D possibly TRBD2 on 7 matching bases. The sequence was obtained from a human donor in good health (CMV status not recorded). Some clones in this sample may be carry-over from other donors' samples. The material sequenced was PBMCs. The CDR3 sequence: CASSYYWRGGYEQYF. The CDR3 DNA reads TGTGCCAGCAGTTACTACTGGAGGGGGGGCTACGAGCAGTACTTC.